This T cell receptor (beta chain) was identified during a study of blood T cell repertoires in COVID-19. In the study overall: PBMCs, B-cell-depleted T cells, or T cells provided the cDNA or gDNA that made up the material.

Donors were grouped by their self-reported clinical history. All recovered Cohort 3 donors got two negative PCRs, got clearance, or saw symptom resolution. In the source study's methods: Reference gene primer amplification gave estimated nucleated cell counts. Produced via immunoSEQ multiplex PCR; TCRdb's table is partial and in-frame only. V and J calls and clone size are given by that table; D and trimming were obtained from the DNA. The data show some 240,000 clones, about four fifths seen once. CDR3 length: 15 residues. In germline, CDR1 is SGDLS, CDR2 YYNGEE. Trimming stripped 3 bases from V and 6 bases from J, with 19 bases between.

The source is a man over 45 who had recovered from COVID-19. The specimen sequenced was PBMCs or T cells enriched from blood (not recorded which). The V call is TRBV9, the J call TRBJ2-7; D is unresolved. CDR3 residues: CASSAKQDPTGEQYF. CDR3 nucleotides: TGTGCCAGCAGCGCCAAGCAAGATCCTACCGGCGAGCAGTACTTC.